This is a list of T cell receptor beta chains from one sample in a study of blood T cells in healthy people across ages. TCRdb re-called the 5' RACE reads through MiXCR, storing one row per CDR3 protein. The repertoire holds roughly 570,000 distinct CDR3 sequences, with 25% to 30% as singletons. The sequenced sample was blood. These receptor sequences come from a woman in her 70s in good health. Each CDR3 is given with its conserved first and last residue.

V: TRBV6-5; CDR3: CASSSMTGRAFF
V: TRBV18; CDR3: CASSAAGGRQETQYF
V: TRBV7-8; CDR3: CASSSGLGRTGELFF
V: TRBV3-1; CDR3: CASSMWGREQFF
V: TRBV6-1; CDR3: CASTIRLAAYYNEQFF
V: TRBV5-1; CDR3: CASALTSNYGYTF
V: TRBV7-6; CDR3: CASSPDGSSRTQYF
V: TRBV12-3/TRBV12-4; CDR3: CASSLGPAGSGANVLTF
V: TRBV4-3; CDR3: CASSGRYRGGYGYTF
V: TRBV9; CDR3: CASSVEGSLGYTF
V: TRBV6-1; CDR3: CASSRTSFGELFF
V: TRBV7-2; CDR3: CASSWSGGNEYNEQFF
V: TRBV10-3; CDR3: CAISSAGGSGTGELFF
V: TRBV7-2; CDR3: CASSLGPGRGNTVYF
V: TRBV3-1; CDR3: CASSLRTGSTEAFF
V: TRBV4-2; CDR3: CASSQLVAGIETQYF
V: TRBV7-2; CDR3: CASSLWDSPLHF
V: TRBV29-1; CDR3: CSVALFLGEKLFF
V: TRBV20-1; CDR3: CSALDRVDDEQFF
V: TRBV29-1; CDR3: CSVAGSYEQYF
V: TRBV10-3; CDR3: CAISPPERSGDEQFF
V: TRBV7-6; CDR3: CASSLVEGGHEQYF
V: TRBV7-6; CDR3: CASSLAPTDQETQYF
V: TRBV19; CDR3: CASSIDSTYYGYTF
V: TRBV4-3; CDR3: CASSQGRVWGELFF
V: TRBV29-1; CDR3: CSAFDSGDVETQYF
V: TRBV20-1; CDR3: CSAHEGPGGNTIYF
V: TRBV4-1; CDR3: CASSHSDRVEEKLFF
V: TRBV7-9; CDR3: CASSAPRGRALMNTEAFF
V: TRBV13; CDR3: CASSLRIGGAEAFF
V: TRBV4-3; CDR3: CASSHMRGEETQYF
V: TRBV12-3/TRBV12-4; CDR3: CASSPRTGNTKNIQYF
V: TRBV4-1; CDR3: CASSPTWTGVNTEAFF
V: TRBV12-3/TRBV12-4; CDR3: CATQAGGSETQYF
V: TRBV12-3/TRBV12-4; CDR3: CASRRDPYNSPLHF
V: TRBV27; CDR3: CASSSQGRGGANVLTF
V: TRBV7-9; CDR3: CASSLNGDTQYF
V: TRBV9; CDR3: CASSVAGTVSGNTIYF
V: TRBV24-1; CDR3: CATSDPRTGIETQYF